These 5 T cell receptor beta chains originate from one sample sequenced in a study of shared clonotypes between healthy human individuals. Assay used: immunoSEQ multiplex PCR; TCRdb lists only in-frame clones, some missing. This sample has roughly 2,500,000 clones; 93% occur once, and the top ten carry 0.36%. The specimen was naive CD4+ T cells from PBMCs. Subset described: CD45RA+ positively selected. The source of these receptors is a man aged 18 to 30 in good health. Some clones in this sample may be carry-over from other donors' samples.

The chain is built from TRBV5-1 and TRBJ2-7; D uncertain. Germline CDR1 and CDR2: SGHRS and YFSETQ. V was pared by 4 bases and J by 6 bases, with 11 bases between. CDR3 length equals 12 residues. The CDR3 sequence: CASSLNSREQYF. CDR3 sequence (DNA): TGCGCCAGCAGCCTGAATTCTCGCGAGCAGTACTTC. The whole variable domain, remainder taken from reference TRBV5-1 and TRBJ2-7, is KAGVTQTPRYLIKTRGQQVTLSCSPISGHRSVSWYQQTPGQGLQFLFEYFSETQRNKGNFPGRFSGRQFSNSRSEMNVSTLELGDSALYLCASSLNSREQYFGPGTRLTVT.

CDR3 residues: CASSQDRGRRNIQYF. Here the CDR3 DNA reads TGTGCCAGCAGCCAAGATCGCGGGAGAAGGAACATTCAGTACTTC. This sequence joins TRBV4-2 and TRBJ2-4; TRBD2 agrees at 7 bases. J lost 7 bases, V lost 0 bases, and 6 bases had no gene match. This CDR3 comprises 15 residues. CDR1 LGHNA and CDR2 YNFKEQ come from the germline V gene.

V and J are TRBV19 and TRBJ2-7; possibly TRBD2 for D (5 bases). CDR1 LNHDA and CDR2 SQIVND come from the germline V gene (reference sequence). The CDR3 has 13 residues. Trimming took off 6 bases at V and 5 bases at J, with 14 bases between the two ends. The CDR3: CASRSGVSNEQYF. The CDR3 nucleotides read TGTGCCAGTAGATCCGGGGTGTCCAACGAGCAGTACTTC.

The chain combines TRBV6-5 with TRBJ1-5; possibly TRBD1 for D (5 bases). The CDR3 covers 14 residues. CDR1 is MNHEY, CDR2 SVGAGI, per germline. Trimming took 5 bases from V and 2 from J, leaving 10 bases between them. The CDR3 coding sequence is TGTGCCAGCAGTGTCGGGGGGGGCAATCAGCCCCAGCATTTT. Amino acids: CASSVGGGNQPQHF.

This sequence joins TRBV7-2 and TRBJ2-3, with unresolved D. The CDR3 is 12 residues long. Trimming removed 5 bases from V and 3 bases from J, with 6 bases in between. Germline values: CDR1 SGHTA, CDR2 FQGNSA. The CDR3 loop reads CASSLWTDTQYF. As DNA, the CDR3 is TGTGCCAGCAGCCTCTGGACAGATACGCAGTATTTT.